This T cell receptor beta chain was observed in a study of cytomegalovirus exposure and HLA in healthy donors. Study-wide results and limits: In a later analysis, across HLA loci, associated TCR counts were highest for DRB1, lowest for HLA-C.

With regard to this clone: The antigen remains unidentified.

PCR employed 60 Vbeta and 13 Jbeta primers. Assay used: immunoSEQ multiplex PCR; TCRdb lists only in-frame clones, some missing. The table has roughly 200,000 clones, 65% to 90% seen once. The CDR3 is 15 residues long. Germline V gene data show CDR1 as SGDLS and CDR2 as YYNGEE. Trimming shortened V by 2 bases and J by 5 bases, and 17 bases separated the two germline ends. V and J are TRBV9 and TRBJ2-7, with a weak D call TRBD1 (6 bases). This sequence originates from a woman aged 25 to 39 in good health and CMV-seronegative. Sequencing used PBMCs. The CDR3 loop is CASSVTGTKTHEQYF. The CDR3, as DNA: TGTGCCAGCAGCGTGACAGGCACGAAGACCCACGAGCAGTACTTC.